This T cell receptor (beta chain) was identified in a study of Graves' ophthalmopathy and Graves' hyperthyroidism. Study information: At the time of initial diagnosis and before any treatment, peripheral blood was collected.

The hyperthyroidism patients, aged 18 to 65, had been newly diagnosed, with under 2 months' duration. Points from the study as a whole: Blood shared most expanded thyroid clonotypes above 0.001 frequency. A classifier, a 13-signature model, separated ophthalmopathy from stable hyperthyroidism with around 88% sensitivity and around 83% specificity.

Researchers took RNA transcripts and amplified TCR beta CDR3 regions from them. Second-round multiplex PCR followed a first-round RT-PCR using HTBI primers. MiXCR, run by TCRdb on the multiplex PCR reads, gives a single entry per CDR3 protein. The sample shows about 420,000 distinct CDR3 sequences, around 21% of them seen only once. There are many counts of this clonotype. Its antigen is unknown. This CDR3 spans 13 amino acids. Germline CDR1 is GTSNPN and CDR2 is SVGIG (reference sequence). Sequenced input: peripheral blood. This receptor was obtained from a woman aged 18-29 years with stable Graves' hyperthyroidism. The chain couples TRBV30 to TRBJ1-3; D is ambiguous. CDR3 in amino acids: CASGGSSGNTIYF. CDR3 nucleotides: TGTGCTTCCGGAGGGAGCTCTGGAAACACCATATATTTT.